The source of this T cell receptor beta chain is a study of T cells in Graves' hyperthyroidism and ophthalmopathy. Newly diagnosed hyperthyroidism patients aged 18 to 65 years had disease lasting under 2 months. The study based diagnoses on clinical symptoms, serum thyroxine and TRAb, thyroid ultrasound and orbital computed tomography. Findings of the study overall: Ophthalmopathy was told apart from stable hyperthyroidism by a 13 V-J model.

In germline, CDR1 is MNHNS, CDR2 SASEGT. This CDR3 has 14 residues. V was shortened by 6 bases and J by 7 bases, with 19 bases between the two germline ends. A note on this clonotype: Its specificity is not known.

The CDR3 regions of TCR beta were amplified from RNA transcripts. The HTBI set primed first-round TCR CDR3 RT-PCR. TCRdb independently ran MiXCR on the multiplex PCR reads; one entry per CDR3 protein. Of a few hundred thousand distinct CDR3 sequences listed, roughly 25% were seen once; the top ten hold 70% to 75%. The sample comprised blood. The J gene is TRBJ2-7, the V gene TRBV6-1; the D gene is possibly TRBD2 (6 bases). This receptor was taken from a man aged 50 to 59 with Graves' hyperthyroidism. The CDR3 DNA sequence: TGTGCCAGCAGAGGGACTTCACCTACGCCGGAGCAGTACTTC. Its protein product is CASRGTSPTPEQYF.